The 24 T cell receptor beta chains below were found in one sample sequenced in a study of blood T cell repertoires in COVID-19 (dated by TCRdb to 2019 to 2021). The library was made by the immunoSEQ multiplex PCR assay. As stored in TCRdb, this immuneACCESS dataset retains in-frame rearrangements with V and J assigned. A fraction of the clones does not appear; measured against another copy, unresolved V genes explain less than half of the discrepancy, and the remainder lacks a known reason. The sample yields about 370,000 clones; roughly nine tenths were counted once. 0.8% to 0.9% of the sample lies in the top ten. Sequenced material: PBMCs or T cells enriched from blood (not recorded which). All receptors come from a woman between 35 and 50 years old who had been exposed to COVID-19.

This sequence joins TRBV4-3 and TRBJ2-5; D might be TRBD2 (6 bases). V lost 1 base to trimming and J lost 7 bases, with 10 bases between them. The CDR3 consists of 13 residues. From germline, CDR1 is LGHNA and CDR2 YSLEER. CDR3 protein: CASSQGLGVTQYF. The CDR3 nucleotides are TGCGCCAGCAGCCAAGGACTAGGAGTGACCCAGTACTTC.

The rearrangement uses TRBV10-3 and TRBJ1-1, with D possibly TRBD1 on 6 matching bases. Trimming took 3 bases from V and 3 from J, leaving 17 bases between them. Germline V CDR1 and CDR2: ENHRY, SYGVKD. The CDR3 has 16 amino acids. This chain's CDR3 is CAISDPTAGADTEAFF. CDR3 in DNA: TGTGCCATCAGTGACCCCACGGCGGGGGCGGACACTGAAGCTTTCTTT.

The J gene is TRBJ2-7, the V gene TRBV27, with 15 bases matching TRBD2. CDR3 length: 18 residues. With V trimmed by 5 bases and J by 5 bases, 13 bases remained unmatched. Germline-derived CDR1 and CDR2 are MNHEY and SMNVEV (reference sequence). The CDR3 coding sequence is TGTGCCAGCAGTGCCGGGACTAGCGGGGGGCTTTGGCCCGACGAGCAGTACTTC. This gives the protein CASSAGTSGGLWPDEQYF.

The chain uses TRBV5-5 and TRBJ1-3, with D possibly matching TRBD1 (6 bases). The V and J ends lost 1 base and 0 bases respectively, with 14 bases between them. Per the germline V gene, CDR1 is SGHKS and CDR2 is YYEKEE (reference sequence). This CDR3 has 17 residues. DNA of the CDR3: TGTGCCAGCAGCTTGAATATGCAGGGGCTCTCTGGAAACACCATATATTTT. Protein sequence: CASSLNMQGLSGNTIYF.

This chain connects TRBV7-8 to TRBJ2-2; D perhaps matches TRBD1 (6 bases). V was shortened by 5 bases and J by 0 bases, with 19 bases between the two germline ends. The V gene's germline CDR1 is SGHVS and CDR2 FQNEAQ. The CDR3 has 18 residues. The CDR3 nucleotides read TGTGCCAGCAGCATTAACACAGGGCCCGACCCGAACACCGGGGAGCTGTTTTTT. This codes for CASSINTGPDPNTGELFF.

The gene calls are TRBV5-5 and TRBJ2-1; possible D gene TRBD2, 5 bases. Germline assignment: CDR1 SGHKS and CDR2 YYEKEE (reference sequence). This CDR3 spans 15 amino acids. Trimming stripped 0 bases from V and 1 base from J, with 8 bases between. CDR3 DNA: TGTGCCAGCAGCTTGGTCACGGGATCCTACAATGAGCAGTTCTTC. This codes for CASSLVTGSYNEQFF.

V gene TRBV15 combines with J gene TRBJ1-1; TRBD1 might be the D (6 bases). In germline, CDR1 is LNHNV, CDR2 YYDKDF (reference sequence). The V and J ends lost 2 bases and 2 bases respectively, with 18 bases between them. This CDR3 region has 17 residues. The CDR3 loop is CATSRPERGLGNTEAFF. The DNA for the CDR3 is TGTGCCACCAGCAGACCTGAGAGGGGGTTGGGAAACACTGAAGCTTTCTTT.

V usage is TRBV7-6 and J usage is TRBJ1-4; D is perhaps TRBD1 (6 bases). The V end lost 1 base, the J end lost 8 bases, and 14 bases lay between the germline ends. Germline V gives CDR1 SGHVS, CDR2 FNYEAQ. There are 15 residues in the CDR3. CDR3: CASSLVPGVAEKLFF. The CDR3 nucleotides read TGTGCCAGCAGCTTAGTCCCAGGGGTCGCGGAAAAACTGTTTTTT.

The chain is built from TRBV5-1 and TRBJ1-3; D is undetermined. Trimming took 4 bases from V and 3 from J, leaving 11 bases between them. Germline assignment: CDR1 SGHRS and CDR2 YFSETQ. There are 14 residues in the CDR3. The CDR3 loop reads CASSPQGGGNTIYF. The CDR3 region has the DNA TGCGCCAGCAGCCCGCAAGGCGGTGGAAACACCATATATTTT.

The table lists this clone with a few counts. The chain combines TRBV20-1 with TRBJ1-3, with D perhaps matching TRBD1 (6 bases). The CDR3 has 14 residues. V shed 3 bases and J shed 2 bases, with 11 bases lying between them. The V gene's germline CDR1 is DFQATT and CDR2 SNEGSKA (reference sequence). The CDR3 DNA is TGCAGTGCTAGTAGACAGGTGGCTGGAAACACCATATATTTT. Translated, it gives CSASRQVAGNTIYF.

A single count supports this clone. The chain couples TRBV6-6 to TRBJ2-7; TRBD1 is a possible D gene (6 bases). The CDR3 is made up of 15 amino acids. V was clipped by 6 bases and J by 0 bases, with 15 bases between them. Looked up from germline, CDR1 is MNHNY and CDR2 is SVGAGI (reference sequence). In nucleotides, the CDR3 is TGTGCCAGCAGAGAGGCGACAGGCGACTCCTACGAGCAGTACTTC. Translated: CASREATGDSYEQYF.

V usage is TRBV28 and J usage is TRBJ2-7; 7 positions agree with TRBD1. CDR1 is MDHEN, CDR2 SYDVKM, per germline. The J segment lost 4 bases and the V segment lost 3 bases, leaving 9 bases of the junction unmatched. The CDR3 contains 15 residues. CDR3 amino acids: CASSFPRGTAYEQYF. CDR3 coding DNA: TGTGCCAGCAGTTTCCCCAGAGGGACAGCGTACGAGCAGTACTTC.

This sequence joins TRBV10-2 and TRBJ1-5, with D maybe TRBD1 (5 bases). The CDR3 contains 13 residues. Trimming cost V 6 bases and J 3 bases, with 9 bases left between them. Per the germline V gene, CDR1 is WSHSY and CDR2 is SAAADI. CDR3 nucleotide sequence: TGCGCCAGCAGGGGGCGAATCAATCAGCCCCAGCATTTT. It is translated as CASRGRINQPQHF.

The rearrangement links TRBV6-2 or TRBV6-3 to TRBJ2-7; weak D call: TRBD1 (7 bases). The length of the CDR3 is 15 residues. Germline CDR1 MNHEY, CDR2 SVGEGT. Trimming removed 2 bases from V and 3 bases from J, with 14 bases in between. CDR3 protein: CASSYGPGGHYEQYF. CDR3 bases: TGTGCCAGCAGTTACGGGCCAGGGGGGCACTACGAGCAGTACTTC.

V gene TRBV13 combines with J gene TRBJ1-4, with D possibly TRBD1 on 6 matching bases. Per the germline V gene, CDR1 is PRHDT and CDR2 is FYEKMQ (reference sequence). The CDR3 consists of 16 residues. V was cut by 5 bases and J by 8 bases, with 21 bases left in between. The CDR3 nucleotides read TGTGCCAGCAGCCAACAAACCGGGACCCAGGGGGAAAAACTGTTTTTT. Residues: CASSQQTGTQGEKLFF. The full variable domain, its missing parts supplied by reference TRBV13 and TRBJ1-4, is AAGVIQSPRHLIKEKRETATLKCYPIPRHDTVYWYQQGPGQDPQFLISFYEKMQSDKGSIPDRFSAQQFSDYHSELNMSSLELGDSALYFCASSQQTGTQGEKLFFGSGTQLSVL.

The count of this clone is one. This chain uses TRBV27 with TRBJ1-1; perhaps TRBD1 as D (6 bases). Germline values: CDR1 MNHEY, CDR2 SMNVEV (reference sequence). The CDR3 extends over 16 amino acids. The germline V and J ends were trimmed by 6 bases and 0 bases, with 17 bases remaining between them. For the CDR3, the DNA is TGTGCCAGCAGCTACCTATCCGGGACAATGAACACTGAAGCTTTCTTT. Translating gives CASSYLSGTMNTEAFF.

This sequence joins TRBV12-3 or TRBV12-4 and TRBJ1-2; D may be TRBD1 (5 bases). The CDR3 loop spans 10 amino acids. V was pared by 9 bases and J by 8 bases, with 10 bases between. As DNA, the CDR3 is TGTGCCAGTCAGGGAAGGGGCTACACCTTC. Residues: CASQGRGYTF.

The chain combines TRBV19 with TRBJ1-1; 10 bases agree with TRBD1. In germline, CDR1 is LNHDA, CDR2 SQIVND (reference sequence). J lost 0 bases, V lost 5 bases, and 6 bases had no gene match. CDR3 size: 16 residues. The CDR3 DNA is TGTGCCAGTAGTTTGACAGGGGGCCGAATGAACACTGAAGCTTTCTTT. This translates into CASSLTGGRMNTEAFF.

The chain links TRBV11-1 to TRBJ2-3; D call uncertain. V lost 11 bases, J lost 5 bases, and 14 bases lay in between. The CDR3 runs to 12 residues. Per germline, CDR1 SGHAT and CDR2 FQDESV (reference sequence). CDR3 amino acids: CAPEPAGDTQYF. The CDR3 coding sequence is TGTGCCCCCGAGCCCGCAGGAGATACGCAGTATTTT. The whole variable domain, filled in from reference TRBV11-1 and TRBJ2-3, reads EAEVAQSPRYKITEKSQAVAFWCDPISGHATLYWYRQILGQGPELLVQFQDESVVDDSQLPKDRFSAERLKGVDSTLKIQPAELGDSAMYLCAPEPAGDTQYFGPGTRLTVL.

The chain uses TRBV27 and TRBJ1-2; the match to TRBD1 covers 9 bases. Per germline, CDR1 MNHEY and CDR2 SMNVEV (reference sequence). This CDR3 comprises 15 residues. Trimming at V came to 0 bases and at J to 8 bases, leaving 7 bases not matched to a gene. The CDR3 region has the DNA TGTGCCAGCAGTTTATCAGAAACAGGGGGCCAGGGCTACACCTTC. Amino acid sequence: CASSLSETGGQGYTF.

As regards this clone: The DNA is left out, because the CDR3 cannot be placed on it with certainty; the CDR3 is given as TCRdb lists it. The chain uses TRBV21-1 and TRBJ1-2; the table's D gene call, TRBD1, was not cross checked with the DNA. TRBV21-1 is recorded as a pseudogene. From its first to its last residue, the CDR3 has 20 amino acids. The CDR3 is CASSWVGQGAREKGNYGYTF.

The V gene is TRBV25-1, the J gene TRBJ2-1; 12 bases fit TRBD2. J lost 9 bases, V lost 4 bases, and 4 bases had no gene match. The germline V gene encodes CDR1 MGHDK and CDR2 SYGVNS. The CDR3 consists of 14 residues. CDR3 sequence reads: CASSASGRGGEQFF. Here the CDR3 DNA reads TGTGCCAGCAGTGCTAGCGGGAGGGGGGGTGAGCAGTTCTTC.

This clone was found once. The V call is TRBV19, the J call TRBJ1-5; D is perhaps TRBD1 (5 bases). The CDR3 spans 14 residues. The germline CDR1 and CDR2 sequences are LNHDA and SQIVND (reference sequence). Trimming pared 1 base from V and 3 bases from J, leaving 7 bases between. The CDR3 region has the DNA TGTGCCAGTAGTATAGCCAGGGCCAATCAGCCCCAGCATTTT. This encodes CASSIARANQPQHF.

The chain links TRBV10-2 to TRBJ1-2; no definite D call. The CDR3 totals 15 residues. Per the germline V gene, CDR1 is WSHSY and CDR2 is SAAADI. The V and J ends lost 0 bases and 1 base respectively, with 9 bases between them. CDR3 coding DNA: TGCGCCAGCAGTGAGTCGAAGGAGTTTAACTATGGCTACACCTTC. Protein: CASSESKEFNYGYTF.